What follows are 13 T cell receptor beta chains derived from one specimen sequenced in a study of beta chain features in type 1 diabetes. General study points: Across all four CD4+ subsets, people with type 1 diabetes showed modestly shorter TCRB CDR3s.

No antigen is known for these receptors. The authors reverse transcribed all of the isolated RNA, so sequencing captured expressed TCRB transcripts. Profiling relied on immunoSEQ multiplex PCR, and the TCRdb table lists in-frame clones only, not all of them. The sample has 250,000 to 300,000 clones, roughly 24% seen once; the top ten hold 0.012%. Source material: naive CD4+ T cells from blood. The receptors shown here come from a woman aged 25 to 45 with type 1 diabetes.

J is TRBJ2-1 and V is TRBV5-1; D may be TRBD2 (5 bases). This CDR3 is built from 15 residues. CDR1 and CDR2 (germline): SGHRS, YFSETQ. The V and J ends lost 0 bases and 9 bases respectively, with 16 bases between them. CDR3 region: CASSLGLPTRSEQFF. The CDR3 nucleotides are TGCGCCAGCAGCTTGGGACTACCGACGAGGAGTGAGCAGTTCTTC.

This clone was counted only a few times. The chain uses TRBV15 and TRBJ2-5; D perhaps matches TRBD1 (6 bases). Germline CDR1 is LNHNV and CDR2 is YYDKDF (reference sequence). V was shortened by 3 bases and J by 4 bases, with 15 bases between the two germline ends. The CDR3 runs to 15 residues. The CDR3 is CATSRDRGSLETQYF. In DNA form, the CDR3 reads TGTGCCACCAGCAGGGACAGAGGGAGCTTAGAGACCCAGTACTTC. Combining the CDR3 with reference TRBV15 and TRBJ2-5 gives the whole variable domain DAMVIQNPRYQVTQFGKPVTLSCSQTLNHNVMYWYQQKSSQAPKLLFHYYDKDFNNEADTPDNFQSRRPNTSFCFLDIRSPGLGDTAMYLCATSRDRGSLETQYFGPGTRLLVL.

This sequence joins TRBV19 and TRBJ1-1; 7 bases align to TRBD1. The CDR3 consists of 14 residues. Germline loops: CDR1 LNHDA, CDR2 SQIVND (reference sequence). CDR3 amino acids: CVAVATGSRQEAFF. The CDR3 DNA sequence: TGTGTAGCAGTCGCGACAGGGTCAAGACAGGAAGCTTTCTTT.

The chain couples TRBV30 to TRBJ2-7; 7 bases match TRBD1. V trimming: 8 bases; J trimming: 2 bases; junction bases outside the gene matches: 9. Germline CDR1 reads GTSNPN; CDR2 reads SVGIG (reference sequence). This CDR3 comprises 13 residues. The CDR3 spells CATTGTATYEQYF. CDR3 nucleotide sequence: TGTGCCACAACCGGGACAGCGACCTACGAGCAGTACTTC.

V is TRBV11-3 and J is TRBJ1-1; 10 bases map to TRBD1. After removal of 6 bases from V and 2 bases from J, the junction contained 9 bases not matched to a gene. This CDR3 comprises 16 residues. Per the germline V gene, CDR1 is SGHNT and CDR2 is YENEEA. DNA for the CDR3: TGTGCCAGCAGGAGACCCGGGACAGGGGAAAACACTGAAGCTTTCTTT. The encoded protein is CASRRPGTGENTEAFF.

The J gene is TRBJ1-2, the V gene TRBV4-1; the D gene is possibly TRBD1 (5 bases). The CDR3 consists of 15 residues. V lost 3 bases and J lost 5, with 16 bases in between. The germline V gene has CDR1 MGHRA and CDR2 YSYEKL. CDR3 bases: TGCGCCAGCAGCCAGACAGTCCCGATCCCGTATGGCTACACCTTC. It translates to CASSQTVPIPYGYTF.

This clone has just a few counts. Other nucleotide sequences from this sample produce the same CDR3. The gene calls are TRBV30 and TRBJ1-5; 10 positions agree with TRBD1. The trim removed 2 bases at V and 5 bases at J, leaving 3 bases unmatched. The germline CDR1 and CDR2 sequences are GTSNPN and SVGIG (reference sequence). The CDR3 totals 14 residues. The CDR3 loop reads CAWSRDRGYQPQHF. The CDR3 bases are TGTGCCTGGAGTAGGGACAGGGGATATCAGCCCCAGCATTTT.

This rearrangement joins TRBV6-5 to TRBJ1-1, with D maybe TRBD1 (6 bases). Germline CDR1 and CDR2: MNHEY and SVGAGI. This CDR3 has 14 amino acids. V was pared by 6 bases and J by 11 bases, with 22 bases between. The CDR3 region has the DNA TGTGCCAGCAGCCCGGGAGGGGGTTATGTTTCGGCTTTCTTT. This translates into CASSPGGGYVSAFF.

This chain joins TRBV2 and TRBJ2-2; TRBD1 matches 8 bases. CDR3 length equals 15 residues. The V gene's germline CDR1 is SNHLY and CDR2 FYNNEI. V trimming: 4 bases; J trimming: 2 bases; junction bases outside the gene matches: 3. The CDR3 loop is CASSGQGPNTGELFF. The DNA of the CDR3 is TGTGCCAGCAGTGGACAGGGGCCTAACACCGGGGAGCTGTTTTTT.

This clone was seen just once. V and J are TRBV7-9 and TRBJ1-3, with no clear D. CDR3 length: 15 residues. The V end lost 1 base, the J end lost 3 bases, and 10 bases lay between the germline ends. Germline CDR1 reads SEHNR; CDR2 reads FQNEAQ (reference sequence). The CDR3 nucleotides are TGTGCCAGCAGCTTAGGTGAGAGGCGTGGAAACACCATATATTTT. It codes for CASSLGERRGNTIYF.

This clone was seen a few times. The V gene is TRBV7-9, the J gene TRBJ2-1; 13 positions agree with TRBD2. Trimming at V came to 5 bases and at J to 5 bases, leaving 3 bases not matched to a gene. The germline V gene encodes CDR1 SEHNR and CDR2 FQNEAQ (reference sequence). This CDR3 has 15 amino acids. Here the CDR3 reads CASSLGLAGHNEQFF. In nucleotides, the CDR3 is TGTGCCAGCAGCCTGGGACTAGCGGGGCACAATGAGCAGTTCTTC.

This clone occurred a few times. The CDR3 region is CAISEREETQYF. For the CDR3, the DNA is TGTGCCATCAGTGAGCGGGAAGAGACCCAGTACTTC. The chain joins TRBV10-3 to TRBJ2-5; D is ambiguous. The germline V gene encodes CDR1 ENHRY and CDR2 SYGVKD. The CDR3 has 12 amino acids. V was trimmed by 2 bases and J by 3 bases, leaving 4 bases between them.

In this sample, this clone turned up a few times. The gene calls are TRBV9 and TRBJ2-7; 7 positions match TRBD2. CDR3 length: 15 residues. The germline V gene has CDR1 SGDLS and CDR2 YYNGEE. V gave up 0 bases and J gave up 5 bases; unmatched junction bases: 8. This chain's CDR3 is CASSVGGTNFHEQYF. The CDR3 DNA reads TGTGCCAGCAGCGTAGGGGGGACTAACTTCCACGAGCAGTACTTC.